The rows below give T cell receptor beta chains drawn from one sample of a study of T cell repertoires in cytomegalovirus infection. TCRdb recomputed calls from the reads with MiXCR, one row per CDR3 protein. The sample contains around 130,000 distinct CDR3 sequences, 20% to 30% of which appear only once. Their cognate antigens are unknown. Sequencing was carried out using PBMCs, sequenced either directly or after in vitro stimulation (not recorded which). The receptors shown here come from a human donor in good health (CMV status not recorded). Some clones in this sample may be carry-over from other donors' samples. CDR3s include the opening cysteine and the closing phenylalanine or tryptophan. D genes are given only for firm matches. Size values are once, few and many counts, or a class for expanded clones, and some rows have none.

CDR3	DNA	J	D	V	size
CSGLRQGVNTGELFF	TGCAGTGGACTTCGGCAGGGGGTGAACACCGGGGAGCTGTTTTTT	TRBJ2-2	TRBD1	TRBV20-1	few
CASSLSRVMNTEAFF	TGTGCCAGCAGCTTATCGCGGGTAATGAACACTGAAGCTTTCTTT	TRBJ1-1	NA	TRBV7-9	NA
CASNPSFPDTEAFF	TGTGCCAGCAACCCTTCCTTTCCGGACACTGAAGCTTTCTTT	TRBJ1-1	NA	TRBV7-4	NA
CASRAGGNTGELFF	TGTGCCAGCAGGGCTGGAGGGAACACCGGGGAGCTGTTTTTT	TRBJ2-2	NA	TRBV7-2	few
CASHNGVWGAGQPQHF	TGTGCCAGCCACAATGGGGTGTGGGGGGCAGGTCAGCCCCAGCATTTT	TRBJ1-5	NA	TRBV28	NA
CASSLSRLNYGYTF	TGTGCCAGCAGTTTAAGCAGGCTTAACTATGGCTACACCTTC	TRBJ1-2	NA	TRBV28	NA
CASSLRVAYEQFF	TGTGCCAGCAGCTTACGGGTAGCGTACGAGCAGTTCTTC	TRBJ2-1	NA	TRBV7-8	few
CSAYGLAGGGDTQYF	TGCAGTGCTTATGGACTAGCGGGAGGAGGTGATACGCAGTATTTT	TRBJ2-3	TRBD2	TRBV20-1	NA
CASRRGTDTQYF	TGTGCCAGCCGCAGGGGCACAGATACGCAGTATTTT	TRBJ2-3	NA	TRBV6-2/TRBV6-3	few
CASSLGQGGTGELFF	TGTGCCAGCAGTTTAGGTCAGGGCGGCACCGGGGAGCTGTTTTTT	TRBJ2-2	NA	TRBV12-3/TRBV12-4	NA
CASSEGPGGKADTQYF	TGTGCCAGCAGTGAGGGTCCAGGGGGCAAGGCAGATACGCAGTATTTT	TRBJ2-3	TRBD1	TRBV25-1	NA
CASNDQDFGYTF	TGTGCCAGTAATGATCAGGATTTTGGCTACACCTTC	TRBJ1-2	NA	TRBV19	NA
CASSQAFGDDYEQYF	TGCGCCAGCAGCCAAGCTTTTGGGGACGACTACGAGCAGTACTTC	TRBJ2-7	NA	TRBV4-1	many
CASSSGLAGGLLQFF	TGTGCCAGCAGTTCGGGACTAGCGGGAGGTTTGTTGCAGTTCTTC	TRBJ2-1	TRBD2	TRBV12-3/TRBV12-4	NA
CASSLENPTISRSGYTF	TGTGCCAGCAGCTTAGAGAACCCAACCATATCCAGGAGTGGCTACACCTTC	TRBJ1-2	NA	TRBV7-2	many
CASSPDGPSYYEQYF	TGTGCCAGCAGCCCGGACGGGCCTTCATACTACGAGCAGTACTTC	TRBJ2-7	NA	TRBV9	NA
CASSLTQGTDTDTQYF	TGTGCCAGCAGCTTAACCCAGGGGACAGACACAGATACGCAGTATTTT	TRBJ2-3	TRBD1	TRBV7-9	few
CASSSRLTTGELFF	TGCGCCAGCAGCTCCCGACTAACCACCGGGGAGCTGTTTTTT	TRBJ2-2	NA	TRBV4-3	few
CSVDSRESNEQFF	TGCAGCGTTGATTCGCGGGAGTCCAATGAGCAGTTCTTC	TRBJ2-1	TRBD2	TRBV29-1	NA
CASSSGTGYRYEQYF	TGTGCCAGCAGCTCCGGGACAGGGTACCGCTACGAGCAGTACTTC	TRBJ2-7	TRBD1	TRBV7-9	few